The 29 T cell receptor beta chains below were found in one sample sequenced in a study of immune evolution from preneoplasia to lung adenocarcinoma (dated by TCRdb to about 2021). The receptor library was made with the immunoSEQ multiplex PCR assay. This is the immuneACCESS table as TCRdb keeps it, with only in-frame sequences that have V and J called. A part of the clones is gone; compared with another copy, unresolved V genes explain less than half, and the rest is unexplained. The sample contains over 6,000 clones, 70% to 85% of them found a single time. The ten top clones hold more than 2% of the sample. The source material was FFPE minimally invasive lung adenocarcinoma tissue. Reading the label with the study, this specimen's cell subset or site is: micro-invasive lung adenocarcinoma (MIA). These receptors came from a person older than 75 with lung adenocarcinoma.

The DNA for the CDR3 is TGTGCCAGCAGCTTGGATTTGGAGCAGTTCTTC. Translated: CASSLDLEQFF. This sequence joins TRBV11-2 and TRBJ2-1, with D uncertain. Germline V gene lookup returns CDR1 SGHAT and CDR2 FQNNGV. The CDR3 has 11 amino acids. Trimming stripped 3 bases from V and 10 bases from J, with 7 bases between.

The chain joins TRBV6-6 to TRBJ2-5; D remains unclear. Germline CDR1 reads MNHNY; CDR2 reads SVGAGI (reference sequence). Between the trimmed V and J ends, which lost 2 bases and 4 bases, there was a span of 8 bases. This CDR3 is built from 13 residues. CDR3 coding DNA: TGTGCCAGCAGTTACCGAGTAGGAGAGACCCAGTACTTC. Translation gives CASSYRVGETQYF.

This chain connects TRBV11-3 to TRBJ2-5; 8 bases are a match to TRBD1. The CDR3 contains 14 residues. With V trimmed by 1 base and J by 3 bases, 1 base remained unmatched. Germline values: CDR1 SGHNT, CDR2 YENEEA. The CDR3 spells CASSLGQGKETQYF. The DNA of the CDR3 is TGTGCCAGCAGCTTAGGACAGGGGAAAGAGACCCAGTACTTC.

The chain's CDR3 is CATSRDGRGGETQYF. In DNA, the CDR3 is TGTGCCACCAGCAGAGATGGTCGGGGTGGTGAGACCCAGTACTTC. This chain connects TRBV15 to TRBJ2-5; D might be TRBD2 (5 bases). The CDR3 runs 15 residues. CDR1 LNHNV and CDR2 YYDKDF come from the germline V gene (reference sequence). The V end lost 0 bases, the J end lost 5 bases, and 13 bases lay between the germline ends.

This chain uses TRBV7-2 with TRBJ1-1; perhaps TRBD1 as D (5 bases). There are 11 residues in the CDR3. Germline V gene data show CDR1 as SGHTA and CDR2 as FQGNSA. V was cut by 6 bases and J by 5 bases, with 7 bases left in between. CDR3 region: CASRGRTEAFF. As DNA, the CDR3 is TGTGCCAGCAGGGGGCGAACTGAAGCTTTCTTT.

The V call is TRBV6-4, the J call TRBJ2-3; TRBD2 might be the D (6 bases). Per germline, CDR1 MRHNA and CDR2 SNTAGT. The CDR3 runs to 15 residues. The V and J ends lost 5 bases and 1 base respectively, with 13 bases between them. The CDR3 DNA reads TGTGCCAGCAGTAGAGACGGGGAGGGCACAGATACGCAGTATTTT. Protein product: CASSRDGEGTDTQYF.

This clone appeared once. This chain joins TRBV19 and TRBJ1-5, with a possible D match to TRBD1 (6 bases). Germline CDR1 LNHDA, CDR2 SQIVND (reference sequence). V lost 6 bases and J lost 5, with 14 bases in between. The CDR3 loop spans 14 amino acids. CDR3 DNA: TGTGCCAGTAGAAGGGGGGCGATGGATCAGCCCCAGCATTTT. It encodes CASRRGAMDQPQHF.

In DNA, the CDR3 is TGCAGCGTTCGCCCCTCCCAGCTGAACACTGAAGCTTTCTTT. It codes for CSVRPSQLNTEAFF. V usage is TRBV29-1 and J usage is TRBJ1-1; D is unclear. The V gene lost 5 bases and the J gene lost 0 bases, with 13 bases spanning the gap. This CDR3 contains 14 residues. The germline V gene encodes CDR1 SQVTM and CDR2 ANQGSEA. The whole variable domain, remainder taken from reference TRBV29-1 and TRBJ1-1, is SAVISQKPSRDICQRGTSLTIQCQVDSQVTMMFWYRQQPGQSLTLIATANQGSEATYESGFVIDKFPISRPNLTFSTLTVSNMSPEDSSIYLCSVRPSQLNTEAFFGQGTRLTVV.

There are a few counts of this clone. CDR3 bases: TGTGCCACCTCGGGAGGGGGGCTTTCCTACGAGCAGTACTTC. Its protein is CATSGGGLSYEQYF. The chain uses TRBV6-5 and TRBJ2-7; TRBD2 matches 8 bases. The germline V gene has CDR1 MNHEY and CDR2 SVGAGI. This CDR3 is built from 14 residues. Trimming at V came to 10 bases and at J to 1 base, leaving 9 bases not matched to a gene.

The rearrangement uses TRBV7-9 and TRBJ2-7; the D is unclear. Germline CDR1 and CDR2: SEHNR and FQNEAQ (reference sequence). The V end lost 4 bases, the J end lost 2 bases, and 6 bases lay between the germline ends. The CDR3 length is 12 residues. This chain's CDR3 is CASSYLPYEQYF. The CDR3 region has the DNA TGTGCCAGCAGCTACCTTCCCTACGAGCAGTACTTC.

The chain carries TRBV28 and TRBJ2-7; TRBD2 agrees at 7 bases. CDR1 MDHEN and CDR2 SYDVKM come from the germline V gene. The CDR3 contains 13 residues. V lost 9 bases and J lost 1; bases outside the gene matches: 6. The CDR3 DNA is TGTGCCAGTTATAGCGGGTCTTCCTACGAGCAGTACTTC. Encoded protein: CASYSGSSYEQYF.

J is TRBJ2-5 and V is TRBV29-1, with 12 bases fitting TRBD2. CDR3 size: 14 residues. The trim removed 6 bases at V and 5 bases at J, leaving 7 bases unmatched. CDR1 is SQVTM and CDR2 is ANQGSEA in the germline V gene. Written as DNA, the CDR3 is TGCAGCGTAGCCAAGACTAGCGGGGGCGAGACCCAGTACTTC. Residues: CSVAKTSGGETQYF. Variable domain in full (rest from reference TRBV29-1 and TRBJ2-5): SAVISQKPSRDICQRGTSLTIQCQVDSQVTMMFWYRQQPGQSLTLIATANQGSEATYESGFVIDKFPISRPNLTFSTLTVSNMSPEDSSIYLCSVAKTSGGETQYFGPGTRLLVL.

The rearrangement joins TRBV7-2 to TRBJ2-3; D call uncertain. The ends were cut back, 4 bases at V and 0 bases at J, with 8 bases in the middle. The germline CDR1 and CDR2 sequences are SGHTA and FQGNSA. The CDR3 is 14 residues long. Written as DNA, the CDR3 is TGTGCCAGCAGCTACGCAGGTAGCACAGATACGCAGTATTTT. Protein product: CASSYAGSTDTQYF.

V usage is TRBV11-1 and J usage is TRBJ2-7; TRBD2 might be the D (6 bases). Germline V gene sequence: CDR1 SGHAT, CDR2 FQDESV (reference sequence). Trimming removed 6 bases at V and 4 bases at J, with 16 bases between. This CDR3 has 14 residues. The CDR3 DNA follows: TGTGCCAGCAGTCGACGGGGGTTCCTTTACGAGCAGTACTTC. Its translation: CASSRRGFLYEQYF.

The V and J genes are TRBV5-6 and TRBJ2-3; D remains ambiguous. The V gene lost 0 bases and the J gene lost 6 bases, with 8 bases spanning the gap. Per germline, CDR1 SGHDT and CDR2 YYEEEE. This CDR3 is 13 amino acids long. The CDR3 here is CASSLVPVDTQYF. The CDR3, as DNA: TGTGCCAGCAGCTTGGTGCCAGTGGATACGCAGTATTTT.

The V gene is TRBV27, the J gene TRBJ2-1; TRBD2 agrees at 7 bases. With V trimmed by 3 bases and J by 7 bases, 6 bases remained unmatched. The CDR3 is 14 amino acids. Germline V lookup: CDR1 MNHEY, CDR2 SMNVEV (reference sequence). The chain's CDR3 is CASSLARGGNEQFF. CDR3 coding DNA: TGTGCCAGCAGTTTGGCCCGGGGAGGGAATGAGCAGTTCTTC.

The chain has TRBV10-3 and TRBJ2-3; D remains unclear. Trimming shortened V by 10 bases and J by 0 bases, and 11 bases separated the two germline ends. This CDR3 region has 13 residues. Germline V lookup: CDR1 ENHRY, CDR2 SYGVKD. DNA of the CDR3: TGTGCCACTAACCCGTTAAGCACAGATACGCAGTATTTT. It is translated as CATNPLSTDTQYF.

In its sample, this clone was seen a few times. V gene TRBV29-1 combines with J gene TRBJ2-1; TRBD1 might be the D (5 bases). V was pared by 3 bases and J by 9 bases, with 27 bases between. Germline-derived CDR1 and CDR2 are SQVTM and ANQGSEA. CDR3 size: 17 residues. The CDR3 bases are TGCAGCGTTGATCATCGTTCCCAGGGTTCCTCGATGGGTGAGCAGTTCTTC. It yields the protein CSVDHRSQGSSMGEQFF.

This sequence joins TRBV9 and TRBJ2-1; D unclear. The CDR3 covers 15 residues. Germline V gene data show CDR1 as SGDLS and CDR2 as YYNGEE. The V and J ends lost 7 bases and 1 base respectively, with 15 bases between them. The CDR3 DNA reads TGTGCCAGCGGGGATAACTCGACGTCCTACAATGAGCAGTTCTTC. Translation gives CASGDNSTSYNEQFF.

This chain connects TRBV7-9 to TRBJ2-1; 13 bases line up with TRBD2. J gave up 9 bases and V 4 bases, and 9 bases lay outside the gene matches. The CDR3 consists of 16 residues. Germline-derived CDR1 and CDR2 are SEHNR and FQNEAQ (reference sequence). CDR3 protein: CASSSGLAGVVGEQFF. As DNA, the CDR3 is TGTGCCAGCAGCTCAGGACTAGCGGGGGTCGTGGGTGAGCAGTTCTTC.

J is TRBJ2-1 and V is TRBV5-1; 7 nucleotides match TRBD1. The ends lost 1 base at V and 6 bases at J; junction bases unmatched: 4. The CDR3 has 14 residues. Germline V gene data show CDR1 as SGHRS and CDR2 as YFSETQ. CDR3 nucleotides: TGCGCCAGCAGCTTGAGTGCAGGGGGCAATGAGCAGTTCTTC. Its translation is CASSLSAGGNEQFF.

This clone is a singleton in its sample. The genes are TRBV19 and TRBJ2-2; the D gene is possibly TRBD1 (6 bases). Trimming removed 6 bases at V and 4 bases at J, with 21 bases between. The CDR3 runs to 17 residues. Germline CDR1 is LNHDA and CDR2 is SQIVND (reference sequence). The CDR3 DNA reads as TGTGCCAGTAGCCCCATAGGGGGACACGCCCGCACCGGGGAGCTGTTTTTT. Its protein is CASSPIGGHARTGELFF. Full variable domain (remainder filled in from reference TRBV19 and TRBJ2-2): DGGITQSPKYLFRKEGQNVTLSCEQNLNHDAMYWYRQDPGQGLRLIYYSQIVNDFQKGDIAEGYSVSREKKESFPLTVTSAQKNPTAFYLCASSPIGGHARTGELFFGEGSRLTVL.

The chain uses TRBV7-2 and TRBJ2-1; 7 bases map to TRBD2. Germline values: CDR1 SGHTA, CDR2 FQGNSA. CDR3 length: 15 residues. The V segment lost 5 bases and the J segment 6 bases; nucleotides outside the gene matches: 10. The DNA for the CDR3 is TGTGCCAGCAGCACGCTCCGGGACTATATCAATGAGCAGTTCTTC. It codes for CASSTLRDYINEQFF.

The chain couples TRBV5-6 to TRBJ2-3; the D call may be TRBD1 or TRBD2 (5 bases each). Germline values: CDR1 SGHDT, CDR2 YYEEEE. Deletions cut 5 bases from V and 1 base from J, with 14 bases between. This CDR3 is 15 amino acids long. The CDR3 loop is CASRREGYGTDTQYF. The CDR3 region has the DNA TGTGCCAGCAGGAGAGAGGGGTACGGCACAGATACGCAGTATTTT.

This rearrangement joins TRBV7-9 to TRBJ2-1; 7 nucleotides agree with TRBD2. Germline-derived CDR1 and CDR2 are SEHNR and FQNEAQ (reference sequence). The ends lost 1 base at V and 5 bases at J; junction bases unmatched: 11. The CDR3 runs 17 residues. CDR3 in DNA: TGTGCCAGCAGCTTAGTTGCGGGAGAAATCTCTAACAATGAGCAGTTCTTC. It specifies CASSLVAGEISNNEQFF.

The chain links TRBV11-2 to TRBJ1-1; D perhaps matches TRBD1 (5 bases). The CDR3 runs to 13 residues. The ends were cut back, 8 bases at V and 4 bases at J, with 14 bases in the middle. Germline-derived CDR1 and CDR2 are SGHAT and FQNNGV. This chain's CDR3 is CASLWGAGTEAFF. CDR3 DNA sequence: TGTGCCAGCCTCTGGGGCGCAGGCACTGAAGCTTTCTTT. Looking up the rest from reference TRBV11-2 and TRBJ1-1 gives the full variable domain: EAGVAQSPRYKIIEKRQSVAFWCNPISGHATLYWYQQILGQGPKLLIQFQNNGVVDDSQLPKDRFSAERLKGVDSTLKIQPAKLEDSAVYLCASLWGAGTEAFFGQGTRLTVV.

This rearrangement joins TRBV27 to TRBJ2-1, with unresolved D. Trimming shortened V by 9 bases and J by 2 bases, and 14 bases separated the two germline ends. Germline CDR1 reads MNHEY; CDR2 reads SMNVEV (reference sequence). This CDR3 comprises 14 residues. CDR3 sequence reads: CASNRAETYNEQFF. The CDR3 DNA sequence: TGTGCCAGTAATAGGGCGGAGACCTACAATGAGCAGTTCTTC.

The chain has TRBV28 and TRBJ2-6; no reliable D call. Germline CDR1 reads MDHEN; CDR2 reads SYDVKM. V shed 6 bases and J shed 0 bases, with 9 bases lying between them. The CDR3 sequence is 15 residues long. The CDR3 reads CASRYTVSGANVLTF. The CDR3, as DNA: TGTGCCAGCAGATACACTGTCTCTGGGGCCAACGTCCTGACTTTC. Using reference TRBV28 and TRBJ2-6 for the parts outside the CDR3, the full variable domain is DVKVTQSSRYLVKRTGEKVFLECVQDMDHENMFWYRQDPGLGLRLIYFSYDVKMKEKGDIPEGYSVSREKKERFSLILESASTNQTSMYLCASRYTVSGANVLTFGAGSRLTVL.

The chain links TRBV9 to TRBJ1-6; the match to TRBD1 covers 10 bases. Germline trimming cut 3 bases from V and 7 bases from J; bases unmatched to any gene: 4. This CDR3 has 15 amino acids. CDR1 and CDR2 from the germline V gene are SGDLS and YYNGEE. Here the CDR3 reads CASSAGQGENSPLHF. CDR3 nucleotides: TGTGCCAGCAGCGCCGGACAGGGGGAAAATTCACCCCTCCACTTT.